The TCR beta chain under discussion was sequenced for a study of blood T cell repertoires in COVID-19. The overall study: PBMCs, B-cell-depleted T cells, or T cells provided the cDNA or gDNA that made up the material.

Those enrolled, adults aged roughly 18 to 90 years, came from under 25 US areas. Self-reported history from a screening survey and questionnaire set each donor's cohort. CDR3 length: 18 residues. The junction had 4 bases not matched to a gene; V was cut back by 3 bases and J by 0 bases. Germline loops: CDR1 KGHDR, CDR2 SFDVKD. Profiling relied on immunoSEQ multiplex PCR, and the TCRdb table lists in-frame clones only, not all of them. The sample shows 160,000 or so clones, roughly 87% of them seen only once. This sequence originates from a human donor with acute COVID-19. The donor label of this sample is uncertain. Source material: PBMCs or T cells enriched from blood (not recorded which). The chain uses TRBV24-1 and TRBJ2-3; 14 bases are a match to TRBD2. CDR3 nucleotides: TGTGCCACCAGTGATAGTAGGACTAGCGGGGGGAGCACAGATACGCAGTATTTT. Translated: CATSDSRTSGGSTDTQYF.